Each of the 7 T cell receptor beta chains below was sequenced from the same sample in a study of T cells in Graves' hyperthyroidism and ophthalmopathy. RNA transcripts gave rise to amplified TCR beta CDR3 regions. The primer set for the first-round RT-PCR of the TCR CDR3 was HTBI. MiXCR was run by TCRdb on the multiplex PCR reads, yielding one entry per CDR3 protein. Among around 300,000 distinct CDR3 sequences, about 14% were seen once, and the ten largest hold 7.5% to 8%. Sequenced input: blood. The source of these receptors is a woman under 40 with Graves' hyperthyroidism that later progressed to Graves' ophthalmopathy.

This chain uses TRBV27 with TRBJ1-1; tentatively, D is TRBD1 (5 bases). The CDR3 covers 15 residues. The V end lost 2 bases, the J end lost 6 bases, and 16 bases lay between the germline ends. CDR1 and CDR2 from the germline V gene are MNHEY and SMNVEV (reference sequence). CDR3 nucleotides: TGTGCCAGCAGTTTACGCGGGACGATCGGCGCTGAAGCTTTCTTT. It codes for CASSLRGTIGAEAFF.

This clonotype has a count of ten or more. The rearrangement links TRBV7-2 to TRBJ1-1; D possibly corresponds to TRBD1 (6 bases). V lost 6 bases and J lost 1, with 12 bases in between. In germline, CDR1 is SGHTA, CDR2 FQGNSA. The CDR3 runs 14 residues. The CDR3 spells CASRGQQGNTEAFF. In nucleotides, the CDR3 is TGTGCCAGCAGGGGCCAACAGGGGAACACTGAAGCTTTCTTT.

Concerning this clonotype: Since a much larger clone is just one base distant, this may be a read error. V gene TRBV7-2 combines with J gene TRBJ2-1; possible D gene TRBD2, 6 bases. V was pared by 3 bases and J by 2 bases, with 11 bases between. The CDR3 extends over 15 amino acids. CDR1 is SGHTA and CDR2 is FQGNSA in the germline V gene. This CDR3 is CASSLGAGPYNEQFF. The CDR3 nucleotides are TGTGCCAGCAGCTTGGGAGCGGGCCCCTACAATGAGCAGTTCTTC.

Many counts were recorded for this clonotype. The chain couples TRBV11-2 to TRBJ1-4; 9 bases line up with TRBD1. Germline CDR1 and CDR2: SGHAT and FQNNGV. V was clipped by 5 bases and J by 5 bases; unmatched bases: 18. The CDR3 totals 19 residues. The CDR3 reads CASSPEGQGHWSPNEKLFF. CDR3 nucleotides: TGTGCCAGCAGCCCCGAGGGACAGGGTCATTGGTCACCCAATGAAAAACTGTTTTTT.

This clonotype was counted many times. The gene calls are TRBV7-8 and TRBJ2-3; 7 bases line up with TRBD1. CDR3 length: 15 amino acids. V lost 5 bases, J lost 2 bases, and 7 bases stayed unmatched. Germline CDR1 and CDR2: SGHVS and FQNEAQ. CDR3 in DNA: TGTGCCAGCAGCGACCGACAGGGCTCCACAGATACGCAGTATTTT. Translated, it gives CASSDRQGSTDTQYF.

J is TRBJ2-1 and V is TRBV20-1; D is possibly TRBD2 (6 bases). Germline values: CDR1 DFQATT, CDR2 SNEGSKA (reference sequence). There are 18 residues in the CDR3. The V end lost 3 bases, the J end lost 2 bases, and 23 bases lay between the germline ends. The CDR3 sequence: CSARRLQAAGGAYNEQFF. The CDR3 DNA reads TGCAGTGCTAGGCGCCTCCAGGCGGCTGGAGGGGCCTACAATGAGCAGTTCTTC.

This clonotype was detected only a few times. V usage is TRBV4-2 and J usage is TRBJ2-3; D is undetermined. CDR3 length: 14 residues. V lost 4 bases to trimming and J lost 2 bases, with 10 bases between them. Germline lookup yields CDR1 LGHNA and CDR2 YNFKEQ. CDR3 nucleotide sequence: TGTGCCAGCAGCCCCCCCGACCCCACAGATACGCAGTATTTT. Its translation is CASSPPDPTDTQYF.